A selection of T cell receptor beta chains follows, all from one sample in a study of CD8+ T cells in alopecia areata. Sequencing used immunoSEQ multiplex PCR; TCRdb keeps in-frame clones, though not all of them. The sample shows roughly 250,000 clones, roughly two thirds of them seen only once. Sequencing used CD4+ T cells sorted from blood, obtained at week 0. The receptors shown here come from a human donor with alopecia areata. CDR3s include the opening cysteine and the closing phenylalanine or tryptophan. D genes are given only for firm matches. Clone size, where shown, is once, few, many, or a class for clones that have expanded.

j_call | cdr3_length | v_call | d_call | clone_size | cdr3_aa | cdr3_nt
TRBJ2-3 | 14 | TRBV29-1 | . | . | CSTHPGQGTDTQYF | TGCAGCACTCACCCGGGCCAGGGGACAGATACGCAGTATTTT
TRBJ2-5 | 15 | TRBV9 | . | . | CASSSYGVDWETQYF | TGTGCCAGCAGCTCCTACGGGGTTGATTGGGAGACCCAGTACTTC
TRBJ2-2 | 12 | TRBV30 | . | . | CAWNRAGGELFF | TGTGCCTGGAACAGGGCCGGCGGGGAGCTGTTTTTT
TRBJ1-1 | 11 | TRBV2 | . | . | CASDRDAEAFF | TGTGCCAGCGATCGCGACGCTGAAGCTTTCTTT
TRBJ2-7 | 11 | TRBV30 | . | . | CAWTRDYEQYF | TGTGCCTGGACCCGGGACTACGAGCAGTACTTC
TRBJ1-2 | 12 | TRBV30 | . | . | CAWRGFNYGYTF | TGTGCCTGGAGGGGGTTTAACTATGGCTACACCTTC
TRBJ1-2 | 11 | TRBV29-1 | . | . | CSVDLANGYTF | TGCAGCGTTGATCTGGCGAATGGCTACACCTTC
TRBJ2-3 | 13 | TRBV30 | . | . | CAWNSPGADTQYF | TGTGCCTGGAACAGTCCAGGGGCAGATACGCAGTATTTT
TRBJ2-7 | 12 | TRBV29-1 | . | . | CSVSQATYEQYF | TGCAGCGTTTCACAGGCCACCTACGAGCAGTACTTC
TRBJ1-1 | 15 | TRBV7-2 | TRBD1 | . | CASSPTGQVNTEAFF | TGTGCCAGCAGCCCAACGGGACAGGTTAACACTGAAGCTTTCTTT
TRBJ2-6 | 14 | TRBV2 | . | . | CASSGGVGANVLTF | TGTGCCAGCAGTGGAGGGGTCGGGGCCAACGTCCTGACTTTC
TRBJ2-7 | 15 | TRBV6-5 | . | . | CASGFTILRGYEQYF | TGTGCCAGCGGGTTCACGATCCTGCGGGGCTACGAGCAGTACTTC
TRBJ2-5 | 14 | TRBV29-1 | TRBD2 | few | CSAGLAGFWETQYF | TGCAGCGCGGGACTAGCGGGGTTTTGGGAGACCCAGTACTTC
TRBJ1-5 | 17 | TRBV19 | . | . | CASSVLPGQRINQPQHF | TGTGCCAGTAGTGTTTTACCGGGACAACGAATTAATCAGCCCCAGCATTTT
TRBJ1-2 | 15 | TRBV19 | . | few | CASSIDPDKSYGYTF | TGTGCCAGTAGTATAGATCCGGACAAATCATATGGCTACACCTTC
TRBJ2-5 | 11 | TRBV10-3 | . | . | CAIRQGETQYF | TGTGCCATCAGGCAGGGAGAGACCCAGTACTTC
TRBJ1-4 | 15 | TRBV7-2 | . | . | CASSRKGPTNEKLFF | TGTGCCAGCAGCCGGAAGGGTCCAACTAATGAAAAACTGTTTTTT
TRBJ1-2 | 14 | TRBV6-1 | . | once | CASTVQGFYYGYTF | TGTGCCAGCACCGTACAGGGCTTCTACTATGGCTACACCTTC
TRBJ1-2 | 14 | TRBV9 | TRBD1 | . | CASSAGQGSYGYTF | TGTGCCAGCAGCGCCGGACAGGGAAGCTATGGCTACACCTTC
TRBJ2-1 | 13 | TRBV4-2 | . | . | CASSQVSSGEQFF | TGTGCCAGCAGCCAAGTTTCAAGCGGGGAGCAGTTCTTC
TRBJ2-7 | 16 | TRBV5-1 | . | . | CASSLVRGGSFYEQYF | TGCGCCAGCAGCTTGGTTCGTGGGGGTTCGTTCTACGAGCAGTACTTC
TRBJ2-5 | 17 | TRBV7-6 | TRBD2 | . | CASSPGTSGGAVETQYF | TGTGCCAGCAGCCCAGGGACTAGCGGGGGGGCCGTGGAGACCCAGTACTTC
TRBJ1-6 | 15 | TRBV5-6 | . | . | CASSFRGAHNSPLHF | TGTGCCAGCAGCTTCCGGGGTGCGCATAATTCACCCCTCCACTTT
TRBJ1-2 | 12 | TRBV30 | . | . | CAWSVANYGYTF | TGTGCCTGGAGCGTGGCTAACTATGGCTACACCTTC
TRBJ1-1 | 10 | TRBV20-1 | . | . | CSAPFTEAFF | TGCAGTGCTCCATTTACTGAAGCTTTCTTT
TRBJ1-2 | 13 | TRBV29-1 | TRBD1 | . | CSAQDRGRYGYTF | TGCAGCGCCCAGGACAGGGGGCGATATGGCTACACCTTC
TRBJ2-5 | 13 | TRBV5-4 | . | . | CASSLGDEETQYF | TGTGCCAGCAGCCTGGGGGATGAAGAGACCCAGTACTTC
TRBJ2-5 | 15 | TRBV25-1 | . | few | CASSQGVMAWETQYF | TGTGCCAGCAGTCAGGGCGTGATGGCTTGGGAGACCCAGTACTTC
TRBJ2-1 | 16 | TRBV11-2 | . | many | CASSGLGTSSYNEQFF | TGTGCCAGCAGCGGTCTCGGGACGTCTTCCTACAATGAGCAGTTCTTC
TRBJ2-7 | 13 | TRBV29-1 | TRBD1 | . | CSAGQGSSGEQYF | TGCAGCGCGGGACAGGGGTCATCGGGGGAGCAGTACTTC
TRBJ2-7 | 12 | TRBV29-1 | . | . | CSVVGTEHEQYF | TGCAGCGTTGTAGGGACTGAGCACGAGCAGTACTTC
TRBJ1-2 | 12 | TRBV12-5 | . | few | CASGSRVYGYTF | TGTGCTAGTGGTTCTAGGGTCTATGGCTACACCTTC
TRBJ2-7 | 16 | TRBV2 | . | . | CASSERVSAHSYEQYF | TGTGCCAGCAGTGAAAGGGTCTCCGCTCACTCCTACGAGCAGTACTTC
TRBJ1-5 | 13 | TRBV30 | . | . | CAWSSQGNQPQHF | TGTGCCTGGAGTAGTCAGGGGAATCAGCCCCAGCATTTT
TRBJ1-2 | 14 | TRBV25-1 | . | . | CASSGGETFYGYTF | TGTGCCAGCAGTGGCGGTGAAACCTTCTATGGCTACACCTTC
TRBJ2-7 | 14 | TRBV2 | . | . | CASSQSLDRYEQYF | TGTGCCAGCAGTCAAAGCTTGGACAGATACGAGCAGTACTTC
TRBJ2-7 | 15 | TRBV15 | . | once | CATSRDQGGFNEQYF | TGTGCCACCAGCAGAGATCAAGGAGGATTCAACGAGCAGTACTTC
TRBJ2-7 | 12 | TRBV10-3 | . | . | CAIRAATYEQYF | TGTGCCATCAGGGCAGCTACCTACGAGCAGTACTTC
TRBJ1-1 | 16 | TRBV30 | . | . | CAWSVINRGLNTEAFF | TGTGCCTGGAGTGTCATTAATAGAGGACTTAACACTGAAGCTTTCTTT
TRBJ1-6 | 14 | TRBV23-1 | . | few | CASSSRGVVSPLHF | TGCGCCAGCAGTTCCAGGGGAGTCGTTTCACCCCTCCACTTT
TRBJ2-3 | 13 | TRBV10-3 | . | . | CAISGPATDTQYF | TGTGCCATCAGTGGTCCAGCCACAGATACGCAGTATTTT
TRBJ2-5 | 13 | TRBV5-4 | . | . | CASSPKDEETQYF | TGTGCCAGCAGCCCCAAGGACGAGGAGACCCAGTACTTC
TRBJ2-2 | 15 | TRBV5-1 | . | . | CASSLVTRNTGELFF | TGCGCCAGCAGCTTGGTGACTAGAAACACCGGGGAGCTGTTTTTT
TRBJ2-3 | 17 | TRBV10-1 | . | . | CASSGNSGLASTDTQYF | TGCGCCAGCAGTGGTAATTCGGGTCTCGCTAGCACAGATACGCAGTATTTT
TRBJ1-6 | 16 | TRBV9 | . | many | CASSAYSGAYNSPLHF | TGTGCCAGCAGCGCCTATTCCGGGGCATATAATTCACCCCTCCACTTT
TRBJ1-4 | 15 | TRBV29-1 | . | few | CSPGGWTQGDEKLFF | TGCAGCCCTGGAGGGTGGACACAAGGAGATGAAAAACTGTTTTTT
TRBJ2-2 | 16 | TRBV30 | . | . | CAWRMTVTANTGELFF | TGTGCCTGGAGGATGACAGTCACCGCGAACACCGGGGAGCTGTTTTTT
TRBJ2-7 | 15 | TRBV6-1 | TRBD1 | . | CASRGRTGRNHEQYF | TGTGCCAGCAGGGGAAGGACAGGGAGGAACCACGAGCAGTACTTC
TRBJ2-7 | 13 | TRBV14 | . | . | CASSRVRVGEQYF | TGTGCCAGCAGCCGAGTCAGGGTCGGTGAGCAGTACTTC
TRBJ2-3 | 15 | TRBV19 | . | . | CASSSGGWRADTQYF | TGTGCCAGTAGTAGCGGGGGCTGGAGAGCAGATACGCAGTATTTT
TRBJ2-7 | 17 | TRBV5-1 | . | . | CASSRQGATSGDYEQYF | TGCGCCAGCAGTCGACAGGGGGCGACTAGCGGGGACTACGAGCAGTACTTC
TRBJ1-6 | 14 | TRBV15 | . | . | CATSRDYDNSPLHF | TGTGCCACCAGCAGAGATTATGATAATTCACCCCTCCACTTT
TRBJ2-3 | 15 | TRBV27 | TRBD1 | . | CASSFGQGGTDTQYF | TGTGCCAGCAGTTTTGGGCAGGGGGGCACAGATACGCAGTATTTT
TRBJ2-1 | 17 | TRBV7-9 | TRBD1 | once | CASSVGQGFGSFDEQFF | TGTGCCAGCAGCGTGGGACAGGGGTTTGGTTCGTTCGATGAGCAGTTCTTC
TRBJ2-7 | 11 | TRBV30 | . | . | CAWSSSYEQYF | TGTGCCTGGAGTAGCTCCTACGAGCAGTACTTC